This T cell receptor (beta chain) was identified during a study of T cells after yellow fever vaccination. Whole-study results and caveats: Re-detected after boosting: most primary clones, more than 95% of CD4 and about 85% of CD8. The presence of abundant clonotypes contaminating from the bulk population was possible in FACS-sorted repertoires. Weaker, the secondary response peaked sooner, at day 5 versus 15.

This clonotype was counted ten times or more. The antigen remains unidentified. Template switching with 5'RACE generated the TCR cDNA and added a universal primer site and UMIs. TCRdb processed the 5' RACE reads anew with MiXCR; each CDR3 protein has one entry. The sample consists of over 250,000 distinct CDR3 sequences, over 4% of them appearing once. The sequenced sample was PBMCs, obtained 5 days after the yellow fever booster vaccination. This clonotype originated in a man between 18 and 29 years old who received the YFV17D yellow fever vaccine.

CDR3 DNA: TGCGCCAGCAGCTTGGAGGGGGCTTCCTACGAGCAGTACGTC. Translation: CASSLEGASYEQYV. V and J are TRBV5-1 and TRBJ2-7, with 7 nucleotides matching TRBD1. The CDR3 is 14 residues long. V gave up 0 bases and J gave up 1 base; unmatched junction bases: 1. The germline V gene has CDR1 SGHRS and CDR2 YFSETQ.